What follows are 5 T cell receptor beta chains derived from one specimen sequenced in a study of shared clonotypes between healthy human individuals. CD45RO-negative, CCR7-selected cells formed the naive CD8 fraction, which excluded terminally differentiated effector memory CD45RA+ cells. Sequencing used immunoSEQ multiplex PCR; TCRdb keeps in-frame clones, though not all of them. Here the sample spans roughly 2,000,000 clones, around 95% being singletons. Sequencing input: naive CD8+ T cells from PBMCs. These receptor sequences come from a man younger than 35 in good health. Some clones in this sample may be carry-over from other donors' samples.

The chain combines TRBV6-5 with TRBJ1-1; tentative D call: TRBD1 (5 bases). The V gene's germline CDR1 is MNHEY and CDR2 SVGAGI. The CDR3 runs 13 residues. With 8 bases removed from V and 8 bases from J, the gap between germline ends came to 18 bases. CDR3 sequence reads: CASSLGDQTEAFF. The CDR3 nucleotides are TGTGCCAGCTCGTTGGGGGACCAAACAGAAGCTTTCTTT.

This chain links TRBV7-9 with TRBJ2-5, with TRBD2 matching 10 bases. J lost 5 bases, V lost 2 bases, and 11 bases had no gene match. CDR3 size: 17 residues. Germline V CDR1 and CDR2: SEHNR, FQNEAQ (reference sequence). The CDR3 DNA reads TGTGCCAGCAGCTTACAGCTAGCGGGAGTATTGGAGGAGACCCAGTACTTC. It codes for CASSLQLAGVLEETQYF.

The chain carries TRBV10-2 and TRBJ2-1; no firm D call. There are 14 residues in the CDR3. Trimming left V 2 bases short and J 4 bases short, with 9 bases between. The V gene's germline CDR1 is WSHSY and CDR2 SAAADI. The CDR3 region has the DNA TGCGCCAGCAGTGAGACGCAAGTTTACAATGAGCAGTTCTTC. Its translation: CASSETQVYNEQFF.

J is TRBJ2-1 and V is TRBV4-1, with 9 bases aligning to TRBD2. CDR3 size: 17 residues. Germline assignment: CDR1 MGHRA and CDR2 YSYEKL. After removal of 3 bases from V and 0 bases from J, the junction contained 6 bases not matched to a gene. The DNA for the CDR3 is TGCGCCAGCAGCCATAGGTCGCGGGAGGGCTCCTACAATGAGCAGTTCTTC. This encodes CASSHRSREGSYNEQFF.

The chain is built from TRBV30 and TRBJ2-7, with D possibly TRBD1 on 6 matching bases. The germline V and J ends were trimmed by 5 bases and 3 bases, with 11 bases remaining between them. The CDR3 contains 12 residues. Germline V gene sequence: CDR1 GTSNPN, CDR2 SVGIG (reference sequence). CDR3 sequence: CAWLWDNYEQYF. CDR3 coding DNA: TGTGCCTGGTTATGGGACAACTACGAGCAGTACTTC.